This T cell receptor beta chain was sequenced during a study of CD8+ T cells in alopecia areata (dated by TCRdb to the late 2010s). Notes on the research overall: Skin from C3H/HeJ donors with spontaneous alopecia (roughly 6-12 months old) was grafted onto female C3H/HeJ recipients that were roughly 7-10 weeks old. Clonality in the scalp was compared among normal scalp (n=4), patchy alopecia areata scalp (n=8), and alopecia totalis/universalis scalp (n=8). Scalp tissue and sorted CD4+ and CD8+ peripheral blood T cells from patchy and totalis/universalis alopecia areata patients and from healthy controls were covered by human TCRbeta sequencing. High-throughput TCRbeta sequencing was used to examine T cell clonal expansion in alopecia areata in both the C3H/HeJ mouse model and human patients. RNA was extracted with the PAXgene miRNA kit for fixed scalp, the miRNeasy kit for PBMCs, and the RNeasy kit for mouse skin. TCRbeta CDR3 regions were amplified by immunoSEQ multiplex PCR with 35 Vbeta forward and 13 Jbeta reverse primers. Beyond this particular receptor, the publication reports: Resident alphabeta T cells in normal human skin are also sequenced, complicating scalp TCR repertoire analysis, unlike mouse skin dominated by gammadelta T cells. Lesional scalp, especially in alopecia totalis/universalis, showed higher clonality and more expanded CD8+ clones than normal scalp, suggesting antigenic drive. Compared with mice, TCR sequences shared between patients were less clear, possibly partly because of HLA diversity across the patient population.

CDR1 and CDR2, looked up from the germline V gene, are NNHDY and SYVADS. V is trimmed back by 1 base and J by 1 base, and the junction contains 4 bases that no gene match accounts for. Its CDR3 holds 16 amino acids, cysteine through phenylalanine. The CDR3 was read in part: 36 bases, with the frame set at base 1. This clone was seen only a few times. The clone's antigen remains unknown. This receptor is murine, so its gene names and germline sequences reflect the mouse genome. With the read ending 4 residues before the CDR3 end, the germline J gene is used to fill in that end. Other DNA sequences from this sample encode an identical CDR3 as well. The library was produced with the immunoSEQ multiplex PCR assay. For TCR sequencing, RNA was extracted from every sample and reverse transcribed into cDNA to serve as template. First-strand cDNA was synthesized using SuperScript III with a 2:1 mix of oligo-dT and random hexamers. A synthetic immune receptor repertoire was used to assess amplification bias, and residual bias was removed computationally. Sequencing of the libraries was done on Illumina HiSeq using 60 bp reads that spanned the CDR3 and were read from J toward V. Concerning the study's data processing: Raw reads were preprocessed to remove errors, and CDR3 was defined according to IMGT conventions as the region from the conserved cysteine to phenylalanine. Clonality was computed as 1 minus the Shannon entropy, with the entropy normalized by log2 of the number of productive unique TCRs. CD4 or CD8 identity of scalp clones was inferred by cross-referencing scalp TCRbeta sequences with sorted blood CD4 and CD8 repertoires. Imported from immuneACCESS, the table was reduced by TCRdb to in-frame sequences with V and J called. These copies leave out some clones; in studies compared against another copy, an unresolved V gene accounts for under half, and the cause of the remainder is not known. V and J calls and clone size are given by that table; D and trimming were obtained from the DNA. The data for this sample show about 120,000 clones, each detected more than once. Together, the top ten hold around a fifth of the sample.

The sample taken for sequencing was lesional skin. The source of this sequence is a C3H/HeJ mouse with alopecia areata. This strain is characterized by the MHC haplotype H2-k. The rearranged chain carries TRBV13-3 and TRBJ2-3, and TRBD1 aligns with 9 junction nucleotides. The CDR3 DNA, read in part, is TGTGCCAGCAGTGATACAGGGGGCAGGGGTGCAGAA. Its protein reads: CASSDTGGRGAE. The full CDR3 protein reads CASSDTGGRGAETLYF.